This T cell receptor (beta chain) is drawn from a study of T cell responses to AZD1222 COVID-19 vaccine. Points from the study as a whole: Only after the peak T cell response were repertoires sampled. It was only a handful of AZD1222 recipients who were seropositive at baseline.

This clone occurred a few times. Its cognate antigen is unknown. Trimming removed 5 bases from V and 3 bases from J; junction bases left unmatched: 5. The CDR3 runs to 15 residues. Germline assignment: CDR1 ENHRY and CDR2 SYGVKD. Sequencing was performed with immunoSEQ multiplex PCR; in TCRdb, only in-frame clones are kept and a portion is missing. The data contain 90,000 to 150,000 clones, 75% to 95% of them singletons. The clonotype comes from an adult who received the MenACWY meningococcal vaccine as a control. The specimen comprised peripheral blood, sampled 28 days after the second dose of the MenACWY control vaccine. The chain carries TRBV10-3 and TRBJ1-5; TRBD1 aligns across 9 bases. This CDR3 is CAISPDRGYNQPQHF. The CDR3 DNA follows: TGTGCCATCAGTCCGGACAGGGGCTACAATCAGCCCCAGCATTTT.